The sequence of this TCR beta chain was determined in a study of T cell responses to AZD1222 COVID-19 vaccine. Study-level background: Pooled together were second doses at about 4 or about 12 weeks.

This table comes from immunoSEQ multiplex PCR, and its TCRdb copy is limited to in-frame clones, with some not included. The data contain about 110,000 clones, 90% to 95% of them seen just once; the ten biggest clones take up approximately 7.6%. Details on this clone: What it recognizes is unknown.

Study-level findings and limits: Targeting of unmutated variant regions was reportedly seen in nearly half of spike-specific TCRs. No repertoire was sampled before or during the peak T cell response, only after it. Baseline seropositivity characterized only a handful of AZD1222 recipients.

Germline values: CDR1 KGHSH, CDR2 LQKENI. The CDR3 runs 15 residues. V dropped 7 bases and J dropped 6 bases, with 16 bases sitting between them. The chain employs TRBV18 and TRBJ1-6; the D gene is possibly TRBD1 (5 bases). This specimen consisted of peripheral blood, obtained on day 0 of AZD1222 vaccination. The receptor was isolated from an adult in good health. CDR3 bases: TGTGCCAGCTGGGGCGGACCAGGTACTAATTCACCCCTCCACTTT. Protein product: CASWGGPGTNSPLHF.